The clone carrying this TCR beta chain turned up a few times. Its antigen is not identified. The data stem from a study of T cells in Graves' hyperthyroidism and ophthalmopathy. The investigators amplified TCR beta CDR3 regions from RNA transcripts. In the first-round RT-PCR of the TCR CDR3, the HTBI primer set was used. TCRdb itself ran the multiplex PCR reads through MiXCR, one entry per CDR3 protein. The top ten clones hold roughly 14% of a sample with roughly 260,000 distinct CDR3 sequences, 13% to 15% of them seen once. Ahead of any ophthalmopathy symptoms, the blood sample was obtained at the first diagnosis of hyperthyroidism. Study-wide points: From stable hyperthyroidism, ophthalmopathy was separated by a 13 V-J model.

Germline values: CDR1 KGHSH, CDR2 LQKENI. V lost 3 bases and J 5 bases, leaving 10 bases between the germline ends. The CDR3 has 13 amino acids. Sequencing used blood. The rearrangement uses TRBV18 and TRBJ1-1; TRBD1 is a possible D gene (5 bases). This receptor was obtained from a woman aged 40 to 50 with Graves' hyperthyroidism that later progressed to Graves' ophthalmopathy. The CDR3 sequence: CASSPLRQTEAFF. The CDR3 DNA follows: TGTGCCAGCTCACCCCTTAGACAGACTGAAGCTTTCTTT.